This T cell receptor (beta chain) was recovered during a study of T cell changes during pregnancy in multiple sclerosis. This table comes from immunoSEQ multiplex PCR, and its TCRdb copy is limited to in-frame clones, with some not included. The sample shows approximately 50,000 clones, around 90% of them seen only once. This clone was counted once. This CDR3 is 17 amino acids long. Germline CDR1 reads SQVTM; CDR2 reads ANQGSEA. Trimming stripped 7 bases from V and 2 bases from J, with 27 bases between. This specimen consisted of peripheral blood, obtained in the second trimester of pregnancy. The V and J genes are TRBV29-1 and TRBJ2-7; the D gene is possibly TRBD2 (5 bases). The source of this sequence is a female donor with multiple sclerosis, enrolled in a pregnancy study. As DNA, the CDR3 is TGCAGCGCTCCGTCGAGCGGACGTCCCACGCCGGCCTACGAGCAGTACTTC. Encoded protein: CSAPSSGRPTPAYEQYF.